This T cell receptor beta chain was profiled in a study of Graves' ophthalmopathy and Graves' hyperthyroidism. Study details: The blood sample was drawn at first diagnosis and before any treatment.

This clonotype was picked up many times. Its antigen remains unknown. General observations from the study: The model reached about 66% sensitivity and around 72% specificity for predicting ophthalmopathy progression.

Ophthalmopathy donors showed moderate-to-severe activity, CAS ≥3, NOSPECS ≥4 and a duration under 3 months. CDR1 is DFQATT, CDR2 SNEGSKA, per germline (reference sequence). V shed 7 bases and J 4 bases; nucleotides not matched to a gene: 8. CDR3 length: 14 residues. TCR beta CDR3 amplification used RNA transcripts. The first round was an RT-PCR with HTBI primers, and the second round was a multiplex PCR. Each CDR3 protein is one row after TCRdb ran MiXCR on the multiplex PCR reads. The sample holds 200,000 to 250,000 distinct CDR3 sequences, under 30% seen once. Sequences were obtained from peripheral blood. This TCR was recovered from a man aged 45-60 years with Graves' ophthalmopathy. The chain joins TRBV20-1 to TRBJ2-7; 12 nucleotides align to TRBD1. The DNA for the CDR3 is TGCAGTGGGTCCGGGACAGGGGGCGGATACGAGCAGTACTTC. This translates into CSGSGTGGGYEQYF.